Detailed here is one TCR beta chain. The clone's antigen remains unknown. Qualities for individual bases were not recorded, and no much larger clone is one base off. After removal of 0 bases from V and 0 bases from J, the junction retains 6 bases not matched to a gene. From the germline V gene, CDR1 is LGHNA and CDR2 is YNFKEQ. Including the terminal cysteine and phenylalanine, the CDR3 comprises 17 residues. The retained sequence is limited to the CDR3, 51 bases, with the frame set at the first base. This sample stems from a study of blood T cell repertoires in COVID-19 (dated by TCRdb to about 2020). A note on the overall study: The collaborator samples originated in the United States, Italy and Spain and spanned the acute and convalescent phases of COVID-19. The prospective study material was composed of cDNA or gDNA derived from T cells, B-cell-depleted T cells, or PBMCs. Deeply sampled blood TCRbeta repertoires from subjects exposed to, actively infected with, or recovered from COVID-19 were included in the dataset. The repertoires were made available in a free public database intended to serve as a resource for research on the immune response to SARS-CoV-2. Samples came from the ongoing ImmuneRACE study (first 160 participants) plus 1,254 subjects from 6 global collaborators. Nearly every sample came with metadata listing a de-identified subject ID, COVID-19 status, age in years and sex. Where available, HLA class I and class II types were obtained from metadata supplied by the sample provider rather than from assay-based typing. Broader findings and caveats from the paper: Clinical and demographic metadata were provided uncurated, with the amount varying by source and participant.

TCRbeta CDR3 regions were amplified from genomic DNA using the immunoSEQ Assay, a bias-controlled multiplex PCR. The authors' pipeline ran thus. Within the assay, amplification of reference gene primers was used to estimate how many nucleated cells each sample contained. To quantify the absolute abundance of each unique TCRbeta CDR3 rearrangement, sequence reads were collapsed and filtered. For each sample, productive Simpson clonality was calculated as the square root of Simpson's diversity index over productive rearrangements. Not all clones reach the TCRdb copy of this immuneACCESS table, which keeps in-frame sequences only. Checked studies attribute under half of the gap to unresolved V genes and leave the rest unexplained. V and J calls and clone size are as listed in that table; D and trimming were resolved from the DNA. A total of approximately 200,000 clones appear in this sample, around 80% of them only once. The ten largest account for 10% to 15% of the sample.

One collaborating source in Seattle enrolled patients during active infection and followed them longitudinally through the course of disease. Each collaborating institution followed its own protocols to collect whole blood in K2EDTA tubes. For TCRbeta analysis, collaborator samples were shipped as frozen whole blood, as isolated PBMCs, or as DNA extracted from either sample type. The material sequenced was peripheral blood. The receptor was derived from a woman older than 75 with COVID-19, enrolled during active disease. This sequence uses TRBV4-2 and TRBJ2-7, with 9 bases aligning to TRBD2. The nucleotide sequence reads as follows: TGTGCCAGCAGCCAAGATGGGGCTAGCGGGGACTCCTACGAGCAGTACTTC. Translated, it gives CASSQDGASGDSYEQYF.